This T cell receptor beta chain was profiled in a study of shared clonotypes between healthy human individuals (TCRdb year 2020). Notes on the research overall: A few men and two women, aged 18 to 49 years, made up the cohort. For each donor, CD4 naive and CD4 memory were each run on three plates, CD8 naive on two plates, and CD8 memory on one plate. Blood TCR repertoires of five healthy adults were deeply sequenced to estimate repertoire size and the extent of clonotype sharing between individuals. Libraries were prepared and TCR repertoires were sequenced by different laboratories using diverse techniques, in order to increase sequencing depth and limit assay-specific biases. Per donor, leukapheresis produced somewhere between about 0.8 and 9.5 billion PBMCs.

TCR CDR3 regions were amplified from genomic DNA by multiplex PCR using the deep immunoSEQ assay. Extracted genomic DNA from each cell subset was spread evenly across all wells of several immunoSEQ 96-well plates, with each plate serving as a replicate. For sorted subsets, approximately 200 ng of genomic DNA, equivalent to 25,000 to 30,000 T cell genomes, went into each replicate PCR. The purified libraries were quantified using a Qubit 3.0 fluorometer, sized with a Bioanalyzer 2100, and then quantified again using the KAPA Library Quantification kit. Every immunoSEQ 96-well plate was sequenced on a dedicated single-read 150-cycle Illumina NextSeq 550 flow cell. The study's own analysis went as follows. Because the immunoSEQ output included only junctional sequences and no quality scores, the filtering could not be the same as the filtering used for full-length reads. To assign V/J genes and CDR3, sequences were annotated against IMGT germline references using PyIR, a Python wrapper for IgBLAST v1.9. Any read was removed if the V/J assignment was weak (E-value above 1e-6), the CDR3 was missing, or the read contained stop codons, out-of-frame junctions, or ambiguous translated residues. V3J clonotypes were defined as sequences sharing the same inferred V gene, J gene, and CDR3 amino acid sequence. The percentage overlap between two repertoires was calculated by dividing the number of shared unique clonotypes by the size of the smaller repertoire. Richness of each repertoire was evaluated using RTK rarefaction, the Chao1 estimator, and Recon v2.1 estimates of unobserved clonotypes. OLGA was used to compute generation probabilities for all TCRbeta clonotypes that the gDNA method yielded from several donors. TCRdb obtained this table from immuneACCESS and retained in-frame rearrangements with V and J assigned. These tables miss some clones; where compared with another copy, unresolved V genes account for less than half of the shortfall, and the remainder is unexplained. The V and J calls and clone size were taken over from that table, and D and trimming were inferred from the DNA. This sample lists roughly 1,600,000 clones; roughly 98.5% were detected once. Roughly 0.35% of the sample is in the top ten clones.

Results and caveats for the whole study, not just this receptor: Naive subsets generally had larger estimated clonotype richness than memory subsets. Sampling was limited to blood, and TCR repertoires in tissue likely differ from TCR repertoires in blood. Even with the large sequencing depth, rarefaction of the sorted-subset datasets indicated that sequencing was incomplete. The small number of donors limited the genetic and exposure-history diversity represented. Pairwise subsampling indicated that sequencing depth was expected to affect the degree of clonotype sharing among donors. Higher generation probabilities were observed for clonotypes shared by all four sorted-subset donors than for non-shared clonotypes. Roughly 5% of naive CD4, roughly 3.6% of naive CD8, approximately 2.2% of memory CD4, and roughly 0.4% of memory CD8 clonotypes were shared across a handful of donors.

Of note for this clone: Its antigen is unknown. There are no base qualities to consult, and no much larger clone falls within one base.

Healthy HIV-negative adults with no recently reported acute infections or vaccinations were included as donors. Every donor was a Caucasian adult living in Nashville, Tennessee, USA. CD4+ T cells were enriched by magnetic negative selection, after which naive cells were positively selected on CD45RA and the negative fraction was taken as the memory subset. After blood collection by leukapheresis, PBMCs were isolated using Ficoll-Histopaque density gradient centrifugation and then cryopreserved in the vapor phase of liquid nitrogen. Analytical flow cytometry was used to check the purity and quantity of every magnetically sorted T cell population. From each sorted fraction, genomic DNA was isolated and quantified by UV absorbance on a Nanodrop 2000c. The CDR3 spans 14 residues, from the cysteine through the phenylalanine. Only CDR3 DNA remains: 42 bases, in frame from the first base. Unmatched junction bases come to 4, with V trimmed by 5 bases and J by 1 base. CDR1 and CDR2 are read off the germline V gene as SGHTA and FQGNSA.

The clonotype was recovered from a man under 40 in good health. Sequences were obtained from naive CD4+ T cells sorted from blood. The cell subset or site label, as the study defines it: CD45RA+ positively selected. The sequence is built from TRBV7-2 and TRBJ2-7; 8 of the junction bases match TRBD1. The DNA sequence is as follows: TGTGCCAGCAGCACAACAGGGGGGTCCTACGAGCAGTACTTC. Protein translation: CASSTTGGSYEQYF.